This T cell receptor beta chain was obtained from a study of cytomegalovirus exposure and HLA in healthy donors. The junction had 2 bases not matched to a gene; V was cut back by 2 bases and J by 1 base. From germline, CDR1 is SGHRS and CDR2 YFSETQ. The CDR3 has 15 residues. Assay: immunoSEQ multiplex PCR; the TCRdb copy retains only in-frame clones and omits some. This table has some 310,000 clones, roughly 88% appearing once. The sequenced sample consisted of PBMCs. The sequence was obtained from a man aged 30-40 years in good health and CMV-seronegative. This sequence joins TRBV5-1 and TRBJ2-3, with 9 bases that match TRBD1. The DNA of the CDR3 is TGCGCCAGCAGCTTCAACAGGGGGCGCACAGATACGCAGTATTTT. Its translation: CASSFNRGRTDTQYF.